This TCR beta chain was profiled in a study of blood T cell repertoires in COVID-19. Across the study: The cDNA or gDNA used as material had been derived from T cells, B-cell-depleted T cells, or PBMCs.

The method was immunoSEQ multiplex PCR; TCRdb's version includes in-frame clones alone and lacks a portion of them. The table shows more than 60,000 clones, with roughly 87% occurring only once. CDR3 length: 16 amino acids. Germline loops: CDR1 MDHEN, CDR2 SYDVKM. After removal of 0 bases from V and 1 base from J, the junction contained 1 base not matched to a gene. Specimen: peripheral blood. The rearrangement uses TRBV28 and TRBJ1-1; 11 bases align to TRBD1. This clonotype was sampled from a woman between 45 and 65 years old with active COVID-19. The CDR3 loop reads CASSLWGQGGNTEAFF. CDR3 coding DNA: TGTGCCAGCAGTTTATGGGGACAGGGGGGGAACACTGAAGCTTTCTTT.